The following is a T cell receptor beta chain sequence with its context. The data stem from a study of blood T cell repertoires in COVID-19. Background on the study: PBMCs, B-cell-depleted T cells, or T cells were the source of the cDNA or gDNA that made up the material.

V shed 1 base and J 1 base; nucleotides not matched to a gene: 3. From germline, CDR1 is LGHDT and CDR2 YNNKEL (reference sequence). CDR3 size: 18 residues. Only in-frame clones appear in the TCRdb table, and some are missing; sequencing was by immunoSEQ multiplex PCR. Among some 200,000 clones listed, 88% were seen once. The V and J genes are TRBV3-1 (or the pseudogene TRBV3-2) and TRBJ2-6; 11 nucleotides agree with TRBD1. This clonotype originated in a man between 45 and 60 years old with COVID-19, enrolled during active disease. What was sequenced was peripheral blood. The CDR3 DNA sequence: TGTGCCAGCAGCCAAGCTGGGACAGGGGGATCTGGGGCCAACGTCCTGACTTTC. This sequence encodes CASSQAGTGGSGANVLTF.